This T cell receptor (beta chain) is drawn from a study of spatial heterogeneity in lung cancer. Findings and caveats of the study: Mutation counts in tumors were tracked by counts of expanded intratumoral alpha and beta TCRs.

Documented time point: sample taken at primary tumor resection. TCRdb itself ran the 5' RACE reads through MiXCR, one entry per CDR3 protein. The sample consists of nearly 25,000 distinct CDR3 sequences, 8.8% of them appearing once. This clonotype was seen many times. Its matching antigen is unknown. CDR1 and CDR2 from the germline V gene are SGHTA and FQGNSA. V lost 7 bases, J lost 2 bases, and 20 bases lay in between. This CDR3 region has 16 residues. The origin of this receptor is a male donor with early-stage non-small cell lung cancer. The sequencing used lung tumor tissue, collected at surgery. This chain uses TRBV7-2 with TRBJ1-2; maybe TRBD1 (6 bases). The CDR3, as DNA: TGTGCCAGCATCCTAGGGCGTCTGGGGGCCAACTATGGCTACACCTTC. Encoded protein: CASILGRLGANYGYTF.